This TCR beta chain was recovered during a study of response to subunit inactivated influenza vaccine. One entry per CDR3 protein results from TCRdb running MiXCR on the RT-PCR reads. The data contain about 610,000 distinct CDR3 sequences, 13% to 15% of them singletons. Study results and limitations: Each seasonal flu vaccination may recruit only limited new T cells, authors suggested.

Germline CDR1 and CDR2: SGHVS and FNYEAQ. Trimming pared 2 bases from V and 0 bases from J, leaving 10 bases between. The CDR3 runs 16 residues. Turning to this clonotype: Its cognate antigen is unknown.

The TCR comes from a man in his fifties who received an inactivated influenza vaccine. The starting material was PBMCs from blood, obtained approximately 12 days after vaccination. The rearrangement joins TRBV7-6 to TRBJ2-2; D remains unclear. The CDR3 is CASSLQLFANTGELFF. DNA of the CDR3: TGTGCCAGCAGCTTACAGCTCTTCGCGAACACCGGGGAGCTGTTTTTT.